The 32 T cell receptor beta chains given below trace back to one sample, sequenced in a study of regulatory T cells in long-lasting Graves disease. Time point defined: newly diagnosed GD, antithyroid drugs for less than 3 months. RNA from PBMCs was the source of the TCR library. For TCR beta, libraries came from iRepertoire HTBI primers and Arm-PCR of CDR3 regions. TCRdb ran MiXCR on the multiplex PCR reads and lists one entry per CDR3 protein. The table shows about 440,000 distinct CDR3 sequences, with about a sixth occurring only once. These data were also reused for a study on T cells in Graves' hyperthyroidism and ophthalmopathy.

The sample consisted of peripheral blood mononuclear cells (PBMCs), taken at new diagnosis, from a patient treated with antithyroid drugs. Receptor source: a woman aged 25 to 45 with Graves disease.

To note about this clonotype: Relative to the germline gene, one junction end is altered; a read error may explain this. This rearrangement joins TRBV11-2 to TRBJ1-2; possibly TRBD1 for D (5 bases). The CDR3 loop spans 14 amino acids. The V gene's germline CDR1 is SGHAT and CDR2 FQNNGV. The CDR3 is CASSAGLGVYGYIF. The CDR3 region has the DNA TGTGCCAGCAGCGCCGGGTTAGGGGTATATGGCTACATCTTC.

The chain is built from TRBV11-2 and TRBJ2-2; the match to TRBD1 covers 8 bases. The CDR3 length is 14 residues. Trimming took 5 bases from V and 7 from J; bases not matched to a gene: 6. Germline CDR1 SGHAT, CDR2 FQNNGV. The CDR3 here is CASSAGQGVGELFF. CDR3 bases: TGTGCCAGCAGCGCCGGACAGGGCGTCGGGGAGCTGTTTTTT.

This rearrangement joins TRBV11-2 to TRBJ2-1, with 7 bases identical to TRBD1. Germline-derived CDR1 and CDR2 are SGHAT and FQNNGV. The V and J ends lost 4 bases and 15 bases, in that order; junction bases with no gene match: 9. The CDR3 loop spans 12 amino acids. CDR3 residues: CASSYGQVPGFF. The CDR3 DNA reads as TGTGCCAGCAGCTATGGACAGGTCCCAGGGTTCTTC.

This clonotype was seen more than once but under ten times. The gene calls are TRBV29-1 and TRBJ2-7; TRBD2 matches 14 bases. V shed 7 bases and J 4 bases; nucleotides not matched to a gene: 3. Germline-derived CDR1 and CDR2 are SQVTM and ANQGSEA. The length of the CDR3 is 13 residues. CDR3 in DNA: TGCAGCGGTGGACTAGCGGGAGGATACGAGCAGTACTTC. The encoded protein is CSGGLAGGYEQYF.

This clonotype occurred many times. The rearrangement uses TRBV29-1 and TRBJ2-1; TRBD2 is a possible D gene (6 bases). The CDR3 runs 13 residues. Germline CDR1 reads SQVTM; CDR2 reads ANQGSEA. Deletions cut 7 bases from V and 3 bases from J, with 13 bases between. The CDR3 reads CSARLVIYNEQFF. The DNA of the CDR3 is TGCAGCGCTAGACTAGTTATCTACAATGAGCAGTTCTTC.

The J gene is TRBJ2-1, the V gene TRBV15; weak D call: TRBD2 (6 bases). Germline V gene data show CDR1 as LNHNV and CDR2 as YYDKDF (reference sequence). The V gene lost 0 bases and the J gene lost 6 bases, with 12 bases spanning the gap. This CDR3 contains 15 residues. The CDR3 sequence: CATSRDAGRGNEQFF. CDR3 in DNA: TGTGCCACCAGCAGAGATGCCGGGCGGGGCAATGAGCAGTTCTTC.

In this sample, this clonotype turned up a few times. The rearrangement links TRBV19 to TRBJ2-7; D possibly corresponds to TRBD1 (5 bases). The V end was cut by 6 bases, the J end by 0 bases, with 15 bases between. The CDR3 length is 15 residues. Looked up from germline, CDR1 is LNHDA and CDR2 is SQIVND (reference sequence). The CDR3 nucleotides read TGTGCCAGTAGCGCGACCGGCAGGGCCTCCTACGAGCAGTACTTC. This gives the protein CASSATGRASYEQYF.

This clonotype came up many times. V is TRBV14 and J is TRBJ2-7; tentatively, D is TRBD1 (6 bases). The CDR3 is made up of 13 amino acids. Germline-derived CDR1 and CDR2 are SGHDN and FVKESK. V lost 4 bases to trimming and J lost 1 base, with 8 bases between them. DNA for the CDR3: TGTGCCAGCAGCCGGACAGTTTCCTACGAGCAGTACTTC. As protein: CASSRTVSYEQYF.

This clonotype came up many times. This chain connects TRBV3-1 to TRBJ1-2; the match to TRBD1 covers 7 bases. The CDR3 has 16 amino acids. The germline V gene encodes CDR1 LGHDT and CDR2 YNNKEL (reference sequence). V shed 2 bases, J shed 4 bases, and the junction held 10 bases outside the gene matches. The CDR3 nucleotides read TGTGCCAGCAGCCAACTATACAGGGGAAGGTCCTATGGCTACACCTTC. Encoded protein: CASSQLYRGRSYGYTF.

This clonotype was recorded many times. V usage is TRBV24-1 and J usage is TRBJ2-1, with D hard to call. Trimming removed 3 bases at V and 5 bases at J, with 13 bases between. The CDR3 loop spans 15 amino acids. Germline loops: CDR1 KGHDR, CDR2 SFDVKD. CDR3 sequence: CATSDPDRNDNEQFF. The CDR3, as DNA: TGTGCCACCAGTGATCCTGACCGGAATGACAATGAGCAGTTCTTC.

The chain is built from TRBV10-3 and TRBJ2-7; 13 bases align to TRBD2. CDR1 and CDR2 (germline): ENHRY, SYGVKD. CDR3 length: 16 residues. V dropped 2 bases and J dropped 6; count of bases not matched to a gene: 7. CDR3 coding DNA: TGTGCCATCAGTGAGGGAATGGGACTAGCGGGAACCGAGCAGTACTTC. The encoded protein is CAISEGMGLAGTEQYF.

This clonotype has just a few counts. CDR3 DNA: TGTGCCAGTACTACATCCCTAGTTGACTATGGCTACACCTTC. This encodes CASTTSLVDYGYTF. The gene calls are TRBV6-1 and TRBJ1-2; no definite D call. Germline V gene lookup returns CDR1 MNHNS and CDR2 SASEGT. V gave up 9 bases and J gave up 3 bases, with 17 bases separating them. This CDR3 has 14 residues.

This clonotype was detected only a few times. V usage is TRBV5-5 and J usage is TRBJ2-1; 9 bases are shared with TRBD1. The CDR3 contains 19 residues. V was clipped by 6 bases and J by 4 bases; unmatched bases: 20. In germline, CDR1 is SGHKS, CDR2 YYEKEE (reference sequence). The CDR3 DNA sequence: TGTGCCAGCACCCCGCTTGGATTCGGGACAGGGCATACATACAATGAGCAGTTCTTC. Translating it yields CASTPLGFGTGHTYNEQFF.

This clonotype showed up many times. This sequence joins TRBV5-6 and TRBJ2-2; no reliable D call. V was shortened by 1 base and J by 6 bases, with 13 bases between the two germline ends. The germline V gene has CDR1 SGHDT and CDR2 YYEEEE. This CDR3 spans 15 amino acids. CDR3: CASSLSGSVPGELFF. CDR3 nucleotides: TGTGCCAGCAGCTTGTCAGGCTCGGTCCCCGGGGAGCTGTTTTTT.

Concerning this clonotype: It may be a read error: a sequence one base away is much more abundant. The conserved closing phenylalanine or tryptophan is absent in this CDR3, likely reflecting a read error. The chain links TRBV7-9 to TRBJ2-7; 7 nucleotides agree with TRBD1. Germline lookup yields CDR1 SEHNR and CDR2 FQNEAQ (reference sequence). The CDR3 covers 12 residues. With 4 bases clipped from V and 10 bases from J, the junction kept 7 bases outside the gene matches. CDR3 nucleotide sequence: TGTGCCAGCAGCTCCTCCGACAGGGTACAGTACTCC. It yields the protein CASSSSDRVQYS.

The chain has TRBV7-6 and TRBJ2-1, with D possibly TRBD1 on 5 matching bases. The length of the CDR3 is 13 residues. Trimming cost V 4 bases and J 9 bases, with 13 bases left between them. CDR1 is SGHVS, CDR2 FNYEAQ, per germline. Written as DNA, the CDR3 is TGTGCCAGCAGCTGGATTCAGGGTGGTGAGCAGTTCTTC. Protein sequence: CASSWIQGGEQFF.

Notes on this clonotype: A clone one base away is much larger, so this may be a read error. The chain has TRBV6-2 or TRBV6-3 and TRBJ2-3; 8 nucleotides line up with TRBD2. The J call may be mistaken, given a closer DNA end match to TRBJ2-1. This CDR3 has 15 amino acids. Germline values: CDR1 MNHEY, CDR2 SVGEGT. The CDR3 DNA is TGTGCCAGCGGTTTATCCGGGACTAGTCCGCCTGAGCAGTTCTTC. Translated, it gives CASGLSGTSPPEQFF.

The CDR3 sequence is CASRQGSQPQHF. Here the CDR3 DNA reads TGTGCCAGCAGACAGGGCTCTCAGCCCCAGCATTTT. The rearrangement links TRBV2 to TRBJ1-5; D might be TRBD1 (6 bases). Germline assignment: CDR1 SNHLY and CDR2 FYNNEI. Deletions cut 6 bases from V and 6 bases from J, with 9 bases between. This CDR3 has 12 amino acids.

This clonotype was seen ten or more times. V usage is TRBV10-3 and J usage is TRBJ2-2; 11 bases are shared with TRBD2. This CDR3 is 18 amino acids long. Germline lookup yields CDR1 ENHRY and CDR2 SYGVKD. The J segment lost 6 bases and the V segment lost 4 bases, leaving 13 bases of the junction unmatched. CDR3 sequence: CAISGGTSGPFSAGELFF. The CDR3, as DNA: TGTGCCATCAGTGGGGGGACTAGCGGCCCCTTTTCGGCCGGGGAGCTGTTTTTT.

The chain uses TRBV29-1 and TRBJ2-2; 7 bases map to TRBD2. The CDR3 consists of 15 residues. Unmatched junction bases numbered 14, after V lost 6 bases and J lost 7 bases. Germline lookup yields CDR1 SQVTM and CDR2 ANQGSEA. CDR3 coding DNA: TGCAGCGTAGCCCTGGGGCGGGGGTTTAGCGGGGAGCTGTTTTTT. Its translation is CSVALGRGFSGELFF.

The chain has TRBV20-1 and TRBJ2-1, with 10 positions matching TRBD1. The CDR3 is 16 amino acids. Germline-derived CDR1 and CDR2 are DFQATT and SNEGSKA (reference sequence). The ends lost 0 bases at V and 4 bases at J; junction bases unmatched: 6. The CDR3 sequence is CSARDIRDRGYNEQFF. The CDR3 nucleotides are TGCAGTGCTAGAGATATCCGGGACAGGGGATACAATGAGCAGTTCTTC.

A remark on this clonotype: Being one base from a much bigger clone, this may be a read error. This sequence joins TRBV2 and TRBJ1-4; TRBD1 agrees at 9 bases. Germline V gene data show CDR1 as SNHLY and CDR2 as FYNNEI. The V and J ends lost 6 bases and 3 bases, in that order; junction bases with no gene match: 2. The CDR3 spans 14 residues. Written as DNA, the CDR3 is TGTGCCAGCAGCTGGACAGGGGCTAATGAAAAACTGTTTTTT. Its translation: CASSWTGANEKLFF.

The gene calls are TRBV5-1 and TRBJ2-3, with no clear D. CDR3 size: 15 residues. Germline lookup yields CDR1 SGHRS and CDR2 YFSETQ. Trimming left V 1 base short and J 3 bases short, with 12 bases between. For the CDR3, the DNA is TGCGCCAGCAGCTTGTTAGAACAGTCTACAGATACGCAGTATTTT. The encoded protein is CASSLLEQSTDTQYF. The entire variable domain, with the rest obtained from reference TRBV5-1 and TRBJ2-3, is as follows: KAGVTQTPRYLIKTRGQQVTLSCSPISGHRSVSWYQQTPGQGLQFLFEYFSETQRNKGNFPGRFSGRQFSNSRSEMNVSTLELGDSALYLCASSLLEQSTDTQYFGPGTRLTVL.

This clonotype came up many times. V gene TRBV24-1 combines with J gene TRBJ2-1; D tentatively fits TRBD1 or TRBD2 (5 bases each). V dropped 5 bases and J dropped 5 bases, with 15 bases sitting between them. The CDR3 length is 15 residues. Germline V gene lookup returns CDR1 KGHDR and CDR2 SFDVKD. The CDR3 sequence is CATSAPGRSNNEQFF. In DNA form, the CDR3 reads TGTGCCACCAGTGCACCGGGACGGTCTAACAATGAGCAGTTCTTC.

With respect to this clonotype: This likely reflects a read error, since a far larger clone is one base away. The J gene is TRBJ1-1, the V gene TRBV6-9; D call uncertain. CDR3 length: 13 amino acids. CDR1 and CDR2 from the germline V gene are MNHGY and SVAAGI. CDR3 amino acids: CTSSYKVNTEAFF. The CDR3 region has the DNA TGTACCAGCAGTTACAAAGTGAACACTGAAGCTTTCTTT.

This clonotype was observed many times. The chain joins TRBV28 to TRBJ2-4; TRBD2 might be the D (5 bases). Germline assignment: CDR1 MDHEN and CDR2 SYDVKM. The V gene lost 3 bases and the J gene lost 0 bases, with 9 bases spanning the gap. CDR3 size: 15 residues. CDR3 amino acids: CASSLRGLAKNIQYF. CDR3 sequence (DNA): TGTGCCAGCAGTTTGCGCGGACTAGCCAAAAACATTCAGTACTTC.

This clonotype was seen a few times. V and J are TRBV29-1 and TRBJ1-4; no reliable D call. The CDR3 totals 13 residues. The V gene's germline CDR1 is SQVTM and CDR2 ANQGSEA. The V gene lost 5 bases and the J gene lost 3 bases, with 10 bases spanning the gap. The CDR3 spells CSVLDSANEKLFF. Here the CDR3 DNA reads TGCAGCGTTTTGGATTCAGCTAATGAAAAACTGTTTTTT. Combining the CDR3 with reference TRBV29-1 and TRBJ1-4 gives the whole variable domain SAVISQKPSRDICQRGTSLTIQCQVDSQVTMMFWYRQQPGQSLTLIATANQGSEATYESGFVIDKFPISRPNLTFSTLTVSNMSPEDSSIYLCSVLDSANEKLFFGSGTQLSVL.

In this sample, this clonotype turned up a few times. The chain links TRBV19 to TRBJ1-2; 11 nucleotides align to TRBD1. Germline assignment: CDR1 LNHDA and CDR2 SQIVND (reference sequence). V gave up 8 bases and J gave up 2 bases; unmatched junction bases: 10. The CDR3 loop spans 16 amino acids. This chain's CDR3 is CASLPGGDRGNYGYTF. CDR3 nucleotides: TGTGCCAGTCTCCCGGGGGGGGACAGGGGGAACTATGGCTACACCTTC.

This chain connects TRBV19 to TRBJ2-7; D is ambiguous. Trimming removed 6 bases at V and 5 bases at J, with 17 bases between. The CDR3 extends over 14 amino acids. Per the germline V gene, CDR1 is LNHDA and CDR2 is SQIVND (reference sequence). CDR3 amino acids: CASRAGPGPNEQYF. Here the CDR3 DNA reads TGTGCCAGTAGGGCCGGGCCCGGGCCGAACGAGCAGTACTTC.

This clonotype was picked up a small number of times. A much more abundant neighbour one base away suggests this may be a read error. V gene TRBV11-1 combines with J gene TRBJ2-1, with 9 bases that match TRBD1. The V gene's germline CDR1 is SGHAT and CDR2 FQDESV (reference sequence). CDR3 length: 15 amino acids. CDR3 loop: CASSQGQGSYNERFF. CDR3 in DNA: TGTGCCAGCAGCCAGGGACAGGGCTCTTACAATGAGCGGTTCTTC.

In its sample, this clonotype was seen a few times. Because it lacks the conserved phenylalanine or tryptophan at the end, this CDR3 is likely a read error. The chain joins TRBV10-1 to TRBJ2-1; 13 bases map to TRBD2. Trimming cost V 6 bases and J 8 bases; bases outside gene matches: 10. Germline V gene lookup returns CDR1 WNHNN and CDR2 SYGVQD (reference sequence). This CDR3 region has 16 residues. As DNA, the CDR3 is TGCGCCAGCAGCAGGACTAGCGGGAGTGGGGGGGATGAGCAGTTCATC. Its translation is CASSRTSGSGGDEQFI.

This clonotype was seen a single time. This chain uses TRBV6-1 with TRBJ2-1; tentatively, D is TRBD2 (5 bases). The CDR3 spans 12 residues. Trimming removed 7 bases at V and 7 bases at J, with 11 bases between. Per germline, CDR1 MNHNS and CDR2 SASEGT. In DNA form, the CDR3 reads TGTGCCAGCATAGGACTTTCGAATGAGCAGTTCTTC. It encodes CASIGLSNEQFF.